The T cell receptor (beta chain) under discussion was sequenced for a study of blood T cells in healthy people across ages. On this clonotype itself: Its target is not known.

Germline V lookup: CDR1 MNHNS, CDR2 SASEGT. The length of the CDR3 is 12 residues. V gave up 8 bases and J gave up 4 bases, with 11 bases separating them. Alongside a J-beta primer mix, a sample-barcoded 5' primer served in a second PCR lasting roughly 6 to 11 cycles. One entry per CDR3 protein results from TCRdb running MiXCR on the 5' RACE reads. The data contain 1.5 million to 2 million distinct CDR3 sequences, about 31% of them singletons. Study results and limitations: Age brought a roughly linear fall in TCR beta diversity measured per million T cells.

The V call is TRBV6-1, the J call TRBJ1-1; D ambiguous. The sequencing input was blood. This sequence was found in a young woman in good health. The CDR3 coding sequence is TGTGCCAGCGGGTATTATTTCACTGAAGCTTTCTTT. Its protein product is CASGYYFTEAFF.